The rows below give T cell receptor beta chains drawn from one sample of a study of blood T cell repertoires in COVID-19. TCRdb keeps only in-frame clones here, not all; method: immunoSEQ multiplex PCR. The table shows a few hundred thousand clones, with about 88% occurring only once. The sequencing input was peripheral blood. Source of these receptors: a man aged 18 to 35 with active or convalescent COVID-19. CDR3s include the opening cysteine and the closing phenylalanine or tryptophan. The D gene is left open where the match is weak. A row's size may be missing; if present it is once, few, many or a size class.

j_call clone_size d_call v_call cdr3_nt cdr3_aa
TRBJ1-2 . . TRBV21-1 TGTGCCAGCAGCAAAGCTCGACAGGGGACAGCTGGCTACACCTTC CASSKARQGTAGYTF
TRBJ2-1 . . TRBV2 TGTGCCAGCAGCCCGACTGGAATAAGCTCCTACAATGAGCAGTTCTTC CASSPTGISSYNEQFF
TRBJ2-1 . . TRBV5-1 TGCGCCAGCAGCTCCACCTACAATGAGCAGTTCTTC CASSSTYNEQFF
TRBJ2-1 . . TRBV12-3/TRBV12-4 TGTGCCACCGCCCGCGGGTCGTACAATGAGCAGTTCTTC CATARGSYNEQFF
TRBJ2-3 . . TRBV2 TGTGCCACCTCTCTTTACACAGATACGCAGTATTTT CATSLYTDTQYF
TRBJ2-5 once . TRBV9 TGTGCCAGCAGCGCGGGGGGACAATTCCAACAAGAGACCCAGTACTTC CASSAGGQFQQETQYF
TRBJ1-3 once . TRBV7-9 TGTGCCAGCAGGGCTGGTGACTCTGGAAACACCATATATTTT CASRAGDSGNTIYF
TRBJ1-5 . TRBD1 TRBV10-3 TGTGCCATCAGTACCGGACAGGAGTTCCCCCAGCATTTT CAISTGQEFPQHF
TRBJ1-3 once . TRBV6-2/TRBV6-3 TGTGCCAGCAGTGACGACTTGGGGCCTGGAAACACCATATATTTT CASSDDLGPGNTIYF
TRBJ2-7 . . TRBV7-6 TGTGCCAGCAGCTTATCGACGGGGTTTCTCTCCTACGAGCAGTACTTC CASSLSTGFLSYEQYF
TRBJ1-1 . TRBD1 TRBV5-1 TGCGCCAGCACGCAGGGGGGAGAGGACACTGAAGCTTTCTTT CASTQGGEDTEAFF
TRBJ1-6 . . TRBV3-1/TRBV3-2 TGTGCCAGCAAATGGGGGCGGAATTCACCCCTCCACTTT CASKWGRNSPLHF